Listed here are 17 T cell receptor beta chains from one sample, sequenced in a study of cytomegalovirus exposure and HLA in healthy donors. In the PCR, 60 Vbeta and 13 Jbeta primers were used. The repertoire was sequenced with immunoSEQ multiplex PCR; TCRdb's copy has only in-frame clones and lacks some. The data contain approximately 300,000 clones, 80% of them singletons. Sequencing input: PBMCs. These receptors were taken from a girl under 10 years old in good health and CMV-seronegative.

The V call is TRBV6-5, the J call TRBJ2-7; 10 nucleotides match TRBD2. The CDR3 has 15 residues. Germline loops: CDR1 MNHEY, CDR2 SVGAGI. The junction had 5 bases not matched to a gene; V was cut back by 2 bases and J by 4 bases. The CDR3 protein is CASSYASGSLYEQYF. The CDR3 coding sequence is TGTGCCAGCAGTTACGCTAGCGGGAGTCTATACGAGCAGTACTTC.

This clone occurred once. The rearrangement joins TRBV28 to TRBJ2-7; the D gene is possibly TRBD2 (5 bases). This CDR3 comprises 13 residues. With 3 bases removed from V and 5 bases from J, the gap between germline ends came to 11 bases. Germline V gene sequence: CDR1 MDHEN, CDR2 SYDVKM. In DNA, the CDR3 is TGTGCCAGCAGTTTCAGGCTAGCCGACGAGCAGTACTTC. This gives the protein CASSFRLADEQYF.

J is TRBJ2-7 and V is TRBV6-1; the D gene is possibly TRBD1 (5 bases). Trimming cost V 1 base and J 3 bases, with 13 bases left between them. The CDR3 extends over 15 amino acids. The germline CDR1 and CDR2 sequences are MNHNS and SASEGT. CDR3 DNA sequence: TGTGCCAGCAGTGAAGTTACAGGAAGATACTACGAGCAGTACTTC. It encodes CASSEVTGRYYEQYF.

There are a few counts of this clone. The V gene is TRBV30, the J gene TRBJ1-6, with TRBD1 as a possible D gene (5 bases). There are 12 residues in the CDR3. V lost 3 bases, J lost 5 bases, and 5 bases lay in between. Germline-derived CDR1 and CDR2 are GTSNPN and SVGIG (reference sequence). CDR3 protein: CAWRDNNSPLHF. CDR3 nucleotides: TGTGCCTGGAGGGACAATAATTCACCCCTCCACTTT. Drawing the rest from reference TRBV30 and TRBJ1-6, the complete variable domain is SQTIHQWPATLVQPVGSPLSLECTVEGTSNPNLYWYRQAAGRGLQLLFYSVGIGQISSEVPQNLSASRPQDRQFILSSKKLLLSDSGFYLCAWRDNNSPLHFGNGTRLTVT.

The V gene is TRBV5-1, the J gene TRBJ1-1, with D tentatively TRBD1 (5 bases). This CDR3 is 12 amino acids long. Germline V gives CDR1 SGHRS, CDR2 YFSETQ. The V and J ends lost 5 bases and 5 bases respectively, with 10 bases between them. The CDR3 here is CASRVGGTEAFF. The CDR3 DNA reads TGCGCCAGCAGGGTGGGGGGGACTGAAGCTTTCTTT.

The chain recombines TRBV11-2 with TRBJ2-1, with D unclear. This CDR3 has 13 residues. Germline CDR1 reads SGHAT; CDR2 reads FQNNGV. Trimming removed 3 bases at V and 5 bases at J, with 8 bases between. The DNA for the CDR3 is TGTGCCAGCAGCTTGGAAGGAGACAATGAGCAGTTCTTC. Amino acid sequence: CASSLEGDNEQFF.

This clone occurred once. The chain recombines TRBV4-2 with TRBJ2-1; TRBD2 aligns across 9 bases. J gave up 3 bases and V 3 bases, and 6 bases lay outside the gene matches. CDR3 length: 16 residues. Germline V lookup: CDR1 LGHNA, CDR2 YNFKEQ. The DNA for the CDR3 is TGTGCCAGCAGCCAGGTAGCGGGGGCCTTCTACAATGAGCAGTTCTTC. This codes for CASSQVAGAFYNEQFF.

There are a few counts of this clone. The rearrangement joins TRBV18 to TRBJ2-5, with TRBD1 as a possible D gene (5 bases). Germline V CDR1 and CDR2: KGHSH, LQKENI. CDR3 length: 14 amino acids. Trimming stripped 1 base from V and 2 bases from J, with 8 bases between. The CDR3 protein is CASSPRRTQETQYF. The CDR3 DNA reads as TGTGCCAGCTCACCACGCAGGACACAAGAGACCCAGTACTTC.

V is TRBV7-6 and J is TRBJ2-5, with D uncertain. V lost 3 bases to trimming and J lost 0 bases, with 5 bases between them. The CDR3 consists of 13 residues. Looked up from germline, CDR1 is SGHVS and CDR2 is FNYEAQ. DNA of the CDR3: TGTGCCAGCAGCTTCAGGTACCAAGAGACCCAGTACTTC. Protein product: CASSFRYQETQYF.

The rearrangement links TRBV2 to TRBJ2-5, with D maybe TRBD2 (5 bases). The J call could be wrong; TRBJ2-7 is a better fit for the DNA end. The CDR3 has 13 residues. Germline lookup yields CDR1 SNHLY and CDR2 FYNNEI. In nucleotides, the CDR3 is TGTGCCAGCAGTGACCTACGGAGGTACGAGCAGTACTTC. It codes for CASSDLRRYEQYF.

There are a few counts of this clone. The J gene is TRBJ2-7, the V gene TRBV6-1; 8 bases fit TRBD1. This CDR3 spans 15 amino acids. Germline V gene lookup returns CDR1 MNHNS and CDR2 SASEGT. J gave up 3 bases and V 7 bases, and 11 bases lay outside the gene matches. DNA of the CDR3: TGTGCCAGCACTCAAATGGGACAGGACCTCTACGAGCAGTACTTC. Translation: CASTQMGQDLYEQYF.

CDR3 sequence: CASRSSGSTDTQYF. CDR3 DNA sequence: TGCGCCAGCAGATCAAGCGGGAGCACAGATACGCAGTATTTT. The chain couples TRBV5-1 to TRBJ2-3; TRBD2 might be the D (6 bases). The CDR3 is 14 amino acids. The V end lost 5 bases, the J end lost 0 bases, and 10 bases lay between the germline ends. The germline V gene has CDR1 SGHRS and CDR2 YFSETQ.

CDR3: CASRLIGTNEKLFF. The CDR3 DNA reads as TGTGCCAGTAGACTAATTGGGACTAATGAAAAACTGTTTTTT. The chain couples TRBV19 to TRBJ1-4; no definite D call. Germline CDR1 is LNHDA and CDR2 is SQIVND (reference sequence). The CDR3 totals 14 residues. The V end was cut by 6 bases, the J end by 2 bases, with 10 bases between.

The CDR3 sequence: CASSLGLGIPNYGYTF. CDR3 DNA sequence: TGTGCCAGCAGCTTGGGGCTCGGTATCCCTAACTATGGCTACACCTTC. The chain recombines TRBV7-3 with TRBJ1-2, with a possible D match to TRBD1 (5 bases). There are 16 residues in the CDR3. V was cut by 3 bases and J by 0 bases, with 14 bases left in between. Per germline, CDR1 SGHTA and CDR2 FQGTGA.

This clone was seen a few times. The genes are TRBV18 and TRBJ1-5; D may be TRBD1 (5 bases). CDR1 and CDR2 from the germline V gene are KGHSH and LQKENI. CDR3 size: 15 residues. V was cut by 3 bases and J by 4 bases, with 13 bases left in between. CDR3 DNA: TGTGCCAGCTCACCTTTCGGCAGGGATAATCAGCCCCAGCATTTT. Residues: CASSPFGRDNQPQHF.

The chain joins TRBV27 to TRBJ2-3; D is possibly TRBD1 (6 bases). The germline V and J ends were trimmed by 4 bases and 2 bases, with 13 bases remaining between them. The CDR3 runs to 15 residues. Looked up from germline, CDR1 is MNHEY and CDR2 is SMNVEV (reference sequence). The CDR3 spells CASSSPTGTTDTQYF. CDR3 nucleotides: TGTGCCAGCAGTTCCCCGACAGGAACCACAGATACGCAGTATTTT.

The rearrangement joins TRBV5-1 to TRBJ1-1, with D perhaps TRBD1 (5 bases). The CDR3 runs 13 residues. Germline V gene lookup returns CDR1 SGHRS and CDR2 YFSETQ. Trimming shortened V by 0 bases and J by 5 bases, and 8 bases separated the two germline ends. The CDR3 coding sequence is TGCGCCAGCAGCTTGGCGGAGGGGACTGAAGCTTTCTTT. Translating gives CASSLAEGTEAFF.